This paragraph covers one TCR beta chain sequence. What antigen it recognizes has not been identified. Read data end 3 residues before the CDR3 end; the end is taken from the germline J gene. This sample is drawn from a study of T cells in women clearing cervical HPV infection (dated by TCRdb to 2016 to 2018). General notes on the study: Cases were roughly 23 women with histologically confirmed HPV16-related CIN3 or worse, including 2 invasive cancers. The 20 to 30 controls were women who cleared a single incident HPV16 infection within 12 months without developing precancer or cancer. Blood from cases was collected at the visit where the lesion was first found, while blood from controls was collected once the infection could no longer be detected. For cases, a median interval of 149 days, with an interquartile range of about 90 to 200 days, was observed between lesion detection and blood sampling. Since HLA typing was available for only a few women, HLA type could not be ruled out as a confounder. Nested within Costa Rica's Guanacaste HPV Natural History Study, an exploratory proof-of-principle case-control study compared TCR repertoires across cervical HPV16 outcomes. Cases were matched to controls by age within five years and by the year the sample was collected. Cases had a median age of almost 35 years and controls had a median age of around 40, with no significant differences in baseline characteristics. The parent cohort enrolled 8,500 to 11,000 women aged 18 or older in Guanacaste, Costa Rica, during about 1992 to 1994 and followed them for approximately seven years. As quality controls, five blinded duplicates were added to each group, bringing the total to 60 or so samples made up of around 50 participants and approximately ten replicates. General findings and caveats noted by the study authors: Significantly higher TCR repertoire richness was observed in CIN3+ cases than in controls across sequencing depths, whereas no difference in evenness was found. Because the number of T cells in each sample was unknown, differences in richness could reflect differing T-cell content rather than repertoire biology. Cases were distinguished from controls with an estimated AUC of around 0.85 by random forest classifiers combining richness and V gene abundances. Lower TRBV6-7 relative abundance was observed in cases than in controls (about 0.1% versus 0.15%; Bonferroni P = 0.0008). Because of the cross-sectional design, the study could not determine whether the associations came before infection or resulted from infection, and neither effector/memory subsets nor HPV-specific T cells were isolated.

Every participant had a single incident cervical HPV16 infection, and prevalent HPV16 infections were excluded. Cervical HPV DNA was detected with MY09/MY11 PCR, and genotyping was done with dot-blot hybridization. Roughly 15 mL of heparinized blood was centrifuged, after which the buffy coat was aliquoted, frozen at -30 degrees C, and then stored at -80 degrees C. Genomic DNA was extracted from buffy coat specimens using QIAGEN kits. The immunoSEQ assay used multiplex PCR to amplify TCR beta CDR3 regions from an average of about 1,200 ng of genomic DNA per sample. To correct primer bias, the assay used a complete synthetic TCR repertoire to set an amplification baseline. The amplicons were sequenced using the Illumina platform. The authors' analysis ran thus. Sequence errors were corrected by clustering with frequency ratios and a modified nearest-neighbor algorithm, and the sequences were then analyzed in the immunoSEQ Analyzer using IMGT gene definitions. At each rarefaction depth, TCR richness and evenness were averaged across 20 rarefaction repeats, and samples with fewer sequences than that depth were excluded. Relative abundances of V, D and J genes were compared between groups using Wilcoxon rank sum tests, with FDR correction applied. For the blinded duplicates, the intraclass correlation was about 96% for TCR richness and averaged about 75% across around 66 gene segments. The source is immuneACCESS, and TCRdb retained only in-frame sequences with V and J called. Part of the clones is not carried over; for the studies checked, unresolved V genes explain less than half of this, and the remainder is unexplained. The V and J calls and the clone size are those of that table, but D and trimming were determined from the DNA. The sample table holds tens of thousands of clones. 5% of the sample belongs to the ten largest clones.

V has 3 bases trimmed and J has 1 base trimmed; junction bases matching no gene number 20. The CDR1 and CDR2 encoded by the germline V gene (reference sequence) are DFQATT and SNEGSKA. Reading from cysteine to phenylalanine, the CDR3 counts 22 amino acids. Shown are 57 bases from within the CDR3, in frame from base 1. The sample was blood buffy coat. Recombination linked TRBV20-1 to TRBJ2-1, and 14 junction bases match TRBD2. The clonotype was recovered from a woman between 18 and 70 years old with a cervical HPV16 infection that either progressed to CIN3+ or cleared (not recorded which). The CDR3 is CSASPTSGGAMMPPRSYNEQFF. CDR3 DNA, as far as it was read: TGCAGTGCTAGTCCGACTAGCGGGGGGGCCATGATGCCACCCAGGTCCTACAATGAG.